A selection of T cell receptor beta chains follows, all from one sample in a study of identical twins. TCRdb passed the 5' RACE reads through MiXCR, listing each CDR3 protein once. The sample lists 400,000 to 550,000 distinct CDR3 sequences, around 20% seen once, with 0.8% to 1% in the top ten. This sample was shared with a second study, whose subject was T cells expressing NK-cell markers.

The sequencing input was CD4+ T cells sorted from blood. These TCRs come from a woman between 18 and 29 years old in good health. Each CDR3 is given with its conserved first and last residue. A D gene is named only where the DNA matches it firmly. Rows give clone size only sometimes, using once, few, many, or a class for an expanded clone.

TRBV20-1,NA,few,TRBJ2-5,CSASAPFAEYLPETQYF,TGCAGTGCTAGTGCCCCGTTCGCGGAGTACCTACCAGAGACCCAGTACTTC
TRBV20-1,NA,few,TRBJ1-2,CSAPAGGGYGYTF,TGCAGTGCCCCTGCGGGGGGCGGCTATGGCTACACCTTC
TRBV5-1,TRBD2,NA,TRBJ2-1,CASSRGLAGSSYNEQFF,TGCGCCAGCAGCCGAGGACTAGCGGGAAGCTCCTACAATGAGCAGTTCTTC
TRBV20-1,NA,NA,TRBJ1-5,CSASRGNMGNQPQHF,TGCAGTGCTAGTAGAGGGAATATGGGCAATCAGCCCCAGCATTTT
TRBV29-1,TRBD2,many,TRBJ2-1,CSVEDRASGRTHEQFF,TGCAGCGTTGAAGATCGCGCTAGCGGGAGGACCCATGAGCAGTTCTTC
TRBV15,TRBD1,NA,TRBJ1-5,CATSRDQWAGGNQPQHF,TGTGCCACCAGCAGAGATCAGTGGGCAGGGGGCAACCAGCCCCAGCATTTT
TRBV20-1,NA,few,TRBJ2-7,CSARGELGEQYF,TGCAGTGCTAGAGGGGAGCTGGGCGAGCAGTACTTC
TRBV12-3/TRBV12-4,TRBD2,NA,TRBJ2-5,CASSLREGPQETQYF,TGTGCCAGCAGTTTACGGGAGGGCCCACAAGAGACCCAGTACTTC
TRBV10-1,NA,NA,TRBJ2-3,CASSEVLASTDTQYF,TGCGCCAGCAGTGAAGTACTCGCCTCCACAGATACGCAGTATTTT
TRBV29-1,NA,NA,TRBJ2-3,CSVDSGRFGTDTQYF,TGCAGCGTTGATAGTGGGAGGTTTGGCACAGATACGCAGTATTTT
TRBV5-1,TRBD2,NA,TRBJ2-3,CASSQGSGSADTQYF,TGCGCCAGCAGTCAGGGTAGCGGGAGCGCAGATACGCAGTATTTT
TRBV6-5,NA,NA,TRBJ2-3,CASSYSITADTQYF,TGTGCCAGCAGTTACTCGATTACCGCAGATACGCAGTATTTT
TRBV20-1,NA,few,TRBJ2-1,CSARAGWENEQFF,TGCAGTGCTAGAGCGGGCTGGGAAAATGAGCAGTTCTTC
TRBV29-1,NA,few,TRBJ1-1,CSGTESNTEAFF,TGCAGCGGAACGGAATCGAACACTGAAGCTTTCTTT